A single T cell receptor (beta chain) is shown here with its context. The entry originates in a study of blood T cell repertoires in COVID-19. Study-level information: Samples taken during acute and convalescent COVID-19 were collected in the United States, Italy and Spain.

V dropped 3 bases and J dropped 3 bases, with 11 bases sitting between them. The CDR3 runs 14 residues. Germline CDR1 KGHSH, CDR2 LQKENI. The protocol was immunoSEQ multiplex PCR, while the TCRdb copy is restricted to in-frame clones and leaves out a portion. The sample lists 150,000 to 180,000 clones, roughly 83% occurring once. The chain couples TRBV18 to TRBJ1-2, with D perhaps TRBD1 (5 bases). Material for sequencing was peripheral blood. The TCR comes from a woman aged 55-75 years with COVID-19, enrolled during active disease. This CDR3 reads CASSPQTRDYGYTF. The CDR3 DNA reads TGTGCCAGCTCACCCCAGACCAGGGACTATGGCTACACCTTC.